The present T cell receptor (beta chain) was sequenced within a study of cytomegalovirus exposure and HLA in healthy donors. It was the approximately 110-subject validation cohort, separate from the roughly 700-subject first cohort, to which the donors belonged. Remarks on this clone: Antigen specificity is unknown.

The study, taken as a whole, reports: A list of around 150 TCR beta chains associated with cytomegalovirus was given.

Sequencing used immunoSEQ multiplex PCR; TCRdb keeps in-frame clones, though not all of them. The sample carries about 360,000 clones, roughly 89% recorded once. After removal of 5 bases from V and 8 bases from J, the junction contained 7 bases not matched to a gene. Germline V gene sequence: CDR1 MGHRA, CDR2 YSYEKL. The CDR3 has 13 amino acids. The sample taken for sequencing was PBMCs. The origin of this receptor is a woman younger than 35 in good health and CMV-seronegative. The genes are TRBV4-1 and TRBJ1-2; 8 bases fit TRBD1. Here the CDR3 DNA reads TGCGCCAGCAGCAAACAGGGGGTCGGCGGCTACACCTTC. Translating gives CASSKQGVGGYTF.